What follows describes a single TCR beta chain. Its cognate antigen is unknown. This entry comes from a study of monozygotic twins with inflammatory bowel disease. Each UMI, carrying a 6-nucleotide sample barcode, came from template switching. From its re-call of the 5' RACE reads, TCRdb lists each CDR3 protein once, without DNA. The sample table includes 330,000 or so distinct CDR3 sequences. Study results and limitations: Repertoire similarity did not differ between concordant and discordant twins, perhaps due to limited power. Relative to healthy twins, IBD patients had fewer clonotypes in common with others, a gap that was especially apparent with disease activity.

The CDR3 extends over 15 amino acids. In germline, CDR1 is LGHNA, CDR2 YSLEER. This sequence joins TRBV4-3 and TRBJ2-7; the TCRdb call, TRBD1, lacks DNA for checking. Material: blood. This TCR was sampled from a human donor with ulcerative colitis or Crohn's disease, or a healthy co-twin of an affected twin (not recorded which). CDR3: CASSQDRQGVYEQYF.